This T cell receptor beta chain originates from a study of cytomegalovirus exposure and HLA in healthy donors. Looking at the study overall: Across roughly 400 genotyped donors, 81% landed in the Caucasian-associated ancestry cluster.

The PCR made use of 60 Vbeta and 13 Jbeta primers. Repertoires were generated with immunoSEQ multiplex PCR, while TCRdb's copy carries only in-frame clones and drops some. The data contain fewer than 200,000 clones, about 75% of them seen just once; the ten biggest clones take up almost 3%. Turning to this clone: Its antigen remains unknown.

Overall study results and limits: In an earlier analysis, about 87% or about 30%: the productive usage of most TCR beta V segments. Most CMV-associated TCR beta chains appeared HLA-restricted in a later analysis.

This TCR was recovered from a woman in her forties or fifties in good health and CMV-seropositive. The material sequenced was PBMCs.

The DNA of the CDR3 is TGTGCCAGCAGCTTATCACCAGGAGGGGGCTACACCTTC. Translated: CASSLSPGGGYTF. The V gene is TRBV13, the J gene TRBJ1-2; D is ambiguous. V was cut by 2 bases and J by 8 bases, with 12 bases left in between. CDR1 is PRHDT and CDR2 is FYEKMQ in the germline V gene (reference sequence). CDR3 length: 13 residues.